This T cell receptor beta chain was identified in a study of cytomegalovirus exposure and HLA in healthy donors. The CDR3 loop spans 15 amino acids. Germline assignment: CDR1 MRHNA and CDR2 SNTAGT. With V trimmed by 2 bases and J by 4 bases, 5 bases remained unmatched. General observations from the study: Highly shared sequence variants in one cluster were likely a sequencing artifact. A later analysis associated some 16,000 TCR beta sequences with HLA alleles at a 0.05 false discovery rate. A reported reduction in N-insertions relative to the 666-donor mean was seen in an Asian-associated ancestry cluster in a later analysis.

As concerns this clone: Its antigen is not identified.

60 Vbeta and 13 Jbeta primers were used in PCR. In the original workflow: In a later analysis, of approximately 81 million unique beta chains, some 10 million appeared in at least two donors. TCRdb keeps only in-frame clones here, not all; method: immunoSEQ multiplex PCR. The D gene and trimming were derived from the DNA, and the V and J assignments and clone size from that table. The sample carries some 170,000 clones, roughly 9.4% recorded once. The sample was PBMCs. The TCR comes from a woman aged 25 to 39 in good health and CMV-seropositive. The chain recombines TRBV6-4 with TRBJ1-2; 9 nucleotides line up with TRBD1. In nucleotides, the CDR3 is TGTGCCAGCAGTGACGGGACAGGGCGGGCCTATGGCTACACCTTC. Its translation is CASSDGTGRAYGYTF.